These T cell receptor beta chains were read from a single sample in a study of T cell changes during pregnancy in multiple sclerosis. The assay was immunoSEQ multiplex PCR, and TCRdb's table has in-frame clones only and misses some. The data show about 40,000 clones, approximately 90% seen once. The sequencing here drew on peripheral blood, taken before pregnancy. Receptor source: a female donor with multiple sclerosis, enrolled in a pregnancy study. Both conserved end residues are part of each CDR3. A D gene is named only where the DNA matches it firmly. Clone sizes are given selectively: once, few, many, or a class where the clone is expanded.

v_gene: TRBV4-3
j_gene: TRBJ2-1
abundance: NA
d_gene: TRBD1
CDR3aa: CASSLRDRGFDEQFF
CDR3nt: TGCGCCAGCAGCCTCCGGGACAGGGGGTTTGATGAGCAGTTCTTC

v_gene: TRBV7-2
j_gene: TRBJ1-5
abundance: NA
d_gene: NA
CDR3aa: CASSSQYDQPQHF
CDR3nt: TGTGCCAGCAGCTCCCAGTACGATCAGCCCCAGCATTTT

v_gene: TRBV10-1
j_gene: TRBJ2-5
abundance: NA
d_gene: TRBD1
CDR3aa: CASSEGGLGISLQGQYF
CDR3nt: TGCGCCAGCAGTGAAGGGGGCCTGGGGATATCGTTACAAGGCCAGTACTTC

v_gene: TRBV29-1
j_gene: TRBJ1-2
abundance: NA
d_gene: NA
CDR3aa: CSIYGGKQGYTF
CDR3nt: TGCAGCATCTATGGAGGGAAACAAGGCTACACCTTC

v_gene: TRBV6-1
j_gene: TRBJ2-7
abundance: NA
d_gene: TRBD2
CDR3aa: CASSVAFSGVAAYEQYF
CDR3nt: TGTGCCAGCAGTGTCGCCTTTAGCGGGGTCGCAGCCTACGAGCAGTACTTC

v_gene: TRBV5-5
j_gene: TRBJ2-1
abundance: NA
d_gene: TRBD2
CDR3aa: CASSPLAGGSYNEQFF
CDR3nt: TGTGCCAGCAGCCCTCTAGCGGGTGGCTCCTACAATGAGCAGTTCTTC

v_gene: TRBV28
j_gene: TRBJ2-7
abundance: NA
d_gene: TRBD1
CDR3aa: CASSSQGQGVREQYF
CDR3nt: TGTGCCAGCAGTTCTCAGGGACAGGGGGTTCGAGAGCAGTACTTC

v_gene: TRBV28
j_gene: TRBJ2-7
abundance: NA
d_gene: NA
CDR3aa: CASSVQGPDEQYF
CDR3nt: TGTGCCAGCAGTGTTCAGGGTCCAGACGAGCAGTACTTC

v_gene: TRBV5-1
j_gene: TRBJ2-2
abundance: NA
d_gene: TRBD1
CDR3aa: CASSLEGFPGTGTGELFF
CDR3nt: TGCGCCAGCAGCTTGGAAGGATTTCCCGGGACAGGGACCGGGGAGCTGTTTTTT

v_gene: TRBV4-1
j_gene: TRBJ1-2
abundance: NA
d_gene: NA
CDR3aa: CASSQDSGNSNYGYTF
CDR3nt: TGCGCCAGCAGCCAAGATAGCGGGAATTCTAACTATGGCTACACCTTC

v_gene: TRBV11-2
j_gene: TRBJ2-7
abundance: once
d_gene: TRBD1
CDR3aa: CASSRQGTVPLREQYF
CDR3nt: TGTGCCAGCAGCCGACAGGGGACCGTTCCCCTACGCGAGCAGTACTTC

v_gene: TRBV5-1
j_gene: TRBJ2-1
abundance: NA
d_gene: TRBD2
CDR3aa: CASMGLAYNEQFF
CDR3nt: TGCGCCAGCATGGGACTAGCGTACAATGAGCAGTTCTTC

v_gene: TRBV28
j_gene: TRBJ2-3
abundance: NA
d_gene: TRBD2
CDR3aa: CASSLDLAGAADTQYF
CDR3nt: TGTGCCAGCAGTTTAGATTTGGCGGGAGCCGCGGATACGCAGTATTTT

v_gene: TRBV19
j_gene: TRBJ1-5
abundance: once
d_gene: NA
CDR3aa: CASSIEHRDQPQHF
CDR3nt: TGTGCCAGTAGTATAGAGCACAGGGATCAGCCCCAGCATTTT

v_gene: TRBV4-2
j_gene: TRBJ1-4
abundance: NA
d_gene: NA
CDR3aa: CASSQLVVDRHEKLFF
CDR3nt: TGTGCCAGCAGCCAACTCGTGGTGGACAGACATGAAAAACTGTTTTTT

v_gene: TRBV5-6
j_gene: TRBJ2-5
abundance: NA
d_gene: NA
CDR3aa: CASSSRGSRPTGQETQYF
CDR3nt: TGTGCCAGCAGCTCCCGGGGTTCTAGACCGACGGGCCAAGAGACCCAGTACTTC

v_gene: TRBV10-2
j_gene: TRBJ2-7
abundance: NA
d_gene: TRBD2
CDR3aa: CASSEYGGRTLSYEQYF
CDR3nt: TGCGCCAGCAGTGAGTACGGGGGGAGGACCCTATCTTACGAGCAGTACTTC

v_gene: TRBV29-1
j_gene: TRBJ2-1
abundance: NA
d_gene: TRBD1
CDR3aa: CSVRDRGWSNEQFF
CDR3nt: TGCAGCGTTAGAGACAGGGGATGGAGCAATGAGCAGTTCTTC

v_gene: TRBV4-3
j_gene: TRBJ2-5
abundance: NA
d_gene: NA
CDR3aa: CASSQCPETGEETQYF
CDR3nt: TGCGCCAGCAGCCAATGTCCCGAGACAGGAGAAGAGACCCAGTACTTC

v_gene: TRBV6-4
j_gene: TRBJ2-3
abundance: NA
d_gene: NA
CDR3aa: CATSSGDSDTQYF
CDR3nt: TGTGCCACGAGTAGCGGTGACTCAGATACGCAGTATTTT

v_gene: TRBV28
j_gene: TRBJ1-3
abundance: NA
d_gene: TRBD1
CDR3aa: CASSTWTGAPSGNTIYF
CDR3nt: TGTGCCAGCAGTACCTGGACAGGGGCCCCCTCTGGAAACACCATATATTTT

v_gene: TRBV10-3
j_gene: TRBJ2-1
abundance: NA
d_gene: NA
CDR3aa: CAISDKQEDHYNEQFF
CDR3nt: TGTGCCATCAGTGATAAACAGGAAGACCACTACAATGAGCAGTTCTTC

v_gene: TRBV11-2
j_gene: TRBJ1-2
abundance: once
d_gene: TRBD1
CDR3aa: CASSLGQNYGYTF
CDR3nt: TGTGCCAGCAGCTTGGGACAGAACTATGGCTACACCTTC

v_gene: TRBV7-2
j_gene: TRBJ1-2
abundance: once
d_gene: NA
CDR3aa: CASSTRSYGYTF
CDR3nt: TGTGCCAGCAGCACCAGGTCCTATGGCTACACCTTC

v_gene: TRBV4-2
j_gene: TRBJ2-5
abundance: NA
d_gene: TRBD2
CDR3aa: CASSTLAGAIQETQYF
CDR3nt: TGTGCCAGCAGCACTCTAGCGGGAGCTATCCAAGAGACCCAGTACTTC

v_gene: TRBV4-1
j_gene: TRBJ1-3
abundance: once
d_gene: NA
CDR3aa: CASSQDIVQGRNTIYF
CDR3nt: TGCGCCAGCAGCCAAGATATCGTCCAGGGCAGAAACACCATATATTTT

v_gene: TRBV10-1
j_gene: TRBJ2-7
abundance: NA
d_gene: NA
CDR3aa: CASSESGGQVEQYF
CDR3nt: TGCGCCAGCAGTGAGTCGGGGGGTCAAGTAGAGCAGTACTTC

v_gene: TRBV12-5
j_gene: TRBJ2-1
abundance: NA
d_gene: TRBD2
CDR3aa: CASGLGYSGSTNNEQFF
CDR3nt: TGTGCTAGTGGTTTGGGCTATAGCGGGAGCACTAACAATGAGCAGTTCTTC

v_gene: TRBV9
j_gene: TRBJ1-2
abundance: once
d_gene: TRBD1
CDR3aa: CASSDSQGNKGYTF
CDR3nt: TGTGCCAGCAGCGATTCACAGGGGAACAAGGGCTACACCTTC

v_gene: TRBV12-5
j_gene: TRBJ1-3
abundance: NA
d_gene: TRBD1
CDR3aa: CASGLVLGTEGNTIYF
CDR3nt: TGTGCTAGTGGTTTGGTATTGGGGACAGAGGGAAACACCATATATTTT

v_gene: TRBV15
j_gene: TRBJ1-3
abundance: NA
d_gene: NA
CDR3aa: CATSSGQLAGNTIYF
CDR3nt: TGTGCCACCAGCAGTGGACAGCTGGCGGGAAACACCATATATTTT

v_gene: TRBV5-1
j_gene: TRBJ1-4
abundance: NA
d_gene: NA
CDR3aa: CASSRNTENEKLFF
CDR3nt: TGCGCCAGCAGCCGGAATACAGAGAATGAAAAACTGTTTTTT

v_gene: TRBV19
j_gene: TRBJ1-2
abundance: NA
d_gene: NA
CDR3aa: CASSLLGEENQSGYTF
CDR3nt: TGTGCCAGTAGTCTCTTAGGGGAAGAAAATCAAAGTGGCTACACCTTC

v_gene: TRBV7-2
j_gene: TRBJ2-1
abundance: NA
d_gene: NA
CDR3aa: CASSRERQQFF
CDR3nt: TGTGCCAGCAGCCGTGAGAGGCAGCAGTTCTTC

v_gene: TRBV30
j_gene: TRBJ2-1
abundance: NA
d_gene: NA
CDR3aa: CAWSVLLRGNEQFF
CDR3nt: TGTGCCTGGAGTGTCCTTTTACGGGGGAATGAGCAGTTCTTC

v_gene: TRBV7-9
j_gene: TRBJ1-1
abundance: NA
d_gene: TRBD1
CDR3aa: CASSLVQGATEAFF
CDR3nt: TGTGCCAGCAGCTTAGTACAGGGGGCCACTGAAGCTTTCTTT

v_gene: TRBV13
j_gene: TRBJ2-7
abundance: once
d_gene: TRBD2
CDR3aa: CASSSGLAAYEQYF
CDR3nt: TGTGCCAGCAGCTCGGGACTAGCAGCCTACGAGCAGTACTTC

v_gene: TRBV2
j_gene: TRBJ1-5
abundance: once
d_gene: TRBD1
CDR3aa: CASTEGGQGHPQHF
CDR3nt: TGTGCCAGCACCGAAGGGGGACAGGGTCACCCCCAGCATTTT

v_gene: TRBV19
j_gene: TRBJ2-2
abundance: NA
d_gene: TRBD2
CDR3aa: CASSMGLAGDRGELFF
CDR3nt: TGTGCCAGTAGTATGGGACTAGCGGGAGATCGTGGGGAGCTGTTTTTT

v_gene: TRBV7-2
j_gene: TRBJ2-7
abundance: NA
d_gene: TRBD2
CDR3aa: CASSLGPAGASREQYF
CDR3nt: TGTGCCAGCAGCTTAGGTCCAGCGGGAGCCTCACGCGAGCAGTACTTC

v_gene: TRBV7-2
j_gene: TRBJ2-1
abundance: NA
d_gene: TRBD2
CDR3aa: CASSLDPTSGSYEQFF
CDR3nt: TGTGCCAGCAGCTTAGATCCGACTAGCGGGAGTTATGAGCAGTTCTTC

v_gene: TRBV7-2
j_gene: TRBJ1-1
abundance: NA
d_gene: NA
CDR3aa: CASSLTGKNTEAFF
CDR3nt: TGTGCCAGCAGCTTAACGGGGAAGAACACTGAAGCTTTCTTT